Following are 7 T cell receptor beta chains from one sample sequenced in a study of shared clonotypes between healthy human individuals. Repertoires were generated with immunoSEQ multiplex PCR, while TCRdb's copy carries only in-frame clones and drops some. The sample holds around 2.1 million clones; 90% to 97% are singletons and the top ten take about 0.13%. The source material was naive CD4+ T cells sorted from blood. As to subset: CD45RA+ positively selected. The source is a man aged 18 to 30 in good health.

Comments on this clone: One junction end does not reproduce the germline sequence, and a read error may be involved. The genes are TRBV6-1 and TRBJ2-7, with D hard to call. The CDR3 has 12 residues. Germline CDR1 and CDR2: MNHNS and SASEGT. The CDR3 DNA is TGTGCCAGCAGTGAAAGTATAGGTCCCCCCTCCTTC. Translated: CASSESIGPPSF.

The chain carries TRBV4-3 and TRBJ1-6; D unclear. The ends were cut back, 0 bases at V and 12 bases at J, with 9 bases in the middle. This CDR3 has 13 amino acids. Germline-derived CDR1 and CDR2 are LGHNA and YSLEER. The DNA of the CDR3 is TGCGCCAGCAGCCAAGAAATAAGTCAACCCCTCCACTTT. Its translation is CASSQEISQPLHF.

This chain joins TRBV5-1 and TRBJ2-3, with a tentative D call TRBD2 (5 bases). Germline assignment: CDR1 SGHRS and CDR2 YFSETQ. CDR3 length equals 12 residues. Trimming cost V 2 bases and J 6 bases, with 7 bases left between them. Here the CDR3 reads CASSFGMDTQYF. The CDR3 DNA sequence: TGCGCCAGCAGCTTCGGGATGGATACGCAGTATTTT.

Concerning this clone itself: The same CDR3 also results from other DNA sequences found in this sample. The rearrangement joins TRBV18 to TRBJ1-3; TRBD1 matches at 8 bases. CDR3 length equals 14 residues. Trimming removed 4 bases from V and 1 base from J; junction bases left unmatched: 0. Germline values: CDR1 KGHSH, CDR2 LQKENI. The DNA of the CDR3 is TGTGCCAGCTCACGACAGGGGTCTGGAAACACCATATATTTT. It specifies CASSRQGSGNTIYF.

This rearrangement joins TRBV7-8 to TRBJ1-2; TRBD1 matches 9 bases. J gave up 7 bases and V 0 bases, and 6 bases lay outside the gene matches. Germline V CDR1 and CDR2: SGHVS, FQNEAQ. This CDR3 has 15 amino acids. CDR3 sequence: CASSLAEGQGFGYTF. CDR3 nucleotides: TGTGCCAGCAGCTTAGCTGAGGGACAGGGTTTTGGCTACACCTTC. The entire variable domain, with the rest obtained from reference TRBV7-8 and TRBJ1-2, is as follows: GAGVSQSPRYKVAKRGQDVALRCDPISGHVSLFWYQQALGQGPEFLTYFQNEAQLDKSGLPSDRFFAERPEGSVSTLKIQRTQQEDSAVYLCASSLAEGQGFGYTFGSGTRLTVV.

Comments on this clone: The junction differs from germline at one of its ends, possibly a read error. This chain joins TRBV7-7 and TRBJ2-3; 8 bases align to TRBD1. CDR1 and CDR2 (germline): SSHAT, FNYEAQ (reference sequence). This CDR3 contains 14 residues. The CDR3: CASSRTGIADTQYF. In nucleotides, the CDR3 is TGTGCTAGCAGCCGGACAGGGATCGCAGATACGCAGTATTTT.

DNA for the CDR3: TGTGCCAGCAGCCAAGAGGCAGGGGGAAATCAGCCCCAGCATTTT. This sequence encodes CASSQEAGGNQPQHF. V usage is TRBV4-2 and J usage is TRBJ1-5; TRBD1 agrees at 7 bases. Germline CDR1 and CDR2: LGHNA and YNFKEQ. The CDR3 spans 15 residues. With 0 bases clipped from V and 4 bases from J, the junction kept 3 bases outside the gene matches.